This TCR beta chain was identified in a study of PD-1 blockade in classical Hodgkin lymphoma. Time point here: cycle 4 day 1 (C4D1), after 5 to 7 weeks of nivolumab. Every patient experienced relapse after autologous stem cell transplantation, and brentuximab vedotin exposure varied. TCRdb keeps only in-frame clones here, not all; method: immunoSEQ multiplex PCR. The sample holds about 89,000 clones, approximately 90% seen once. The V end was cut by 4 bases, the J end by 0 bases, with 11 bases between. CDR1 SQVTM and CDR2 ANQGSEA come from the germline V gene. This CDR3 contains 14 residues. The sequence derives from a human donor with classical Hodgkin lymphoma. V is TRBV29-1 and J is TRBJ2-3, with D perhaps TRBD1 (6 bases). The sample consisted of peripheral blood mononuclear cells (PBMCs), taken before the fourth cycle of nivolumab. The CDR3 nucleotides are TGCAGCGTTGCCGGGGACATTAGCACAGATACGCAGTATTTT. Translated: CSVAGDISTDTQYF.